These T cell receptor beta chains were read from a single sample in a study of TIL therapy for anti-PD-1-resistant metastatic lung cancer. The method was immunoSEQ multiplex PCR; TCRdb's version includes in-frame clones alone and lacks a portion of them. The sample records approximately 60,000 clones, approximately 80% being singletons. The source was blood, collected at baseline. The source of these receptors is a person aged 25-85 years with non-small cell lung cancer. The CDR3 runs from the conserved cysteine through the conserved F or W. The D gene is left open where the match is weak. Some rows mark clone size as missing; the rest say once, few, many or name a class of expanded clone.

once	TRBV28	TRBJ2-7	TRBD1	CASRPDRVREQYF	TGTGCCAGCAGGCCAGACAGGGTTCGAGAGCAGTACTTC
NA	TRBV11-2	TRBJ2-3	NA	CASSLVSSTDTQYF	TGTGCCAGCAGCTTAGTTTCTAGCACAGATACGCAGTATTTT
NA	TRBV18	TRBJ2-2	TRBD1	CASSPRKQGTGELFF	TGTGCCAGCTCACCACGAAAACAGGGGACCGGGGAGCTGTTTTTT
NA	TRBV3-1/TRBV3-2	TRBJ2-6	NA	CASSQDLGAGGANVLTF	TGTGCCAGCAGCCAAGATCTCGGGGCGGGTGGGGCCAACGTCCTGACTTTC
once	TRBV11-2	TRBJ2-1	NA	CASSLRPPPYNEQFF	TGTGCCAGCAGCTTACGGCCCCCTCCGTACAATGAGCAGTTCTTC
NA	TRBV7-2	TRBJ1-2	NA	CASSLRGIYGYTF	TGTGCCAGCAGCCTAAGGGGGATCTATGGCTACACCTTC
NA	TRBV28	TRBJ2-7	NA	CASGRGGGPYEQYF	TGTGCCAGCGGTCGAGGGGGGGGACCCTACGAGCAGTACTTC
NA	TRBV7-2	TRBJ1-5	NA	CASSLGSWGNQPQHF	TGTGCCAGCAGCCTGGGGTCCTGGGGCAATCAGCCCCAGCATTTT
NA	TRBV9	TRBJ2-2	TRBD2	CASSSGLALGELFF	TGTGCCAGCAGCTCGGGACTAGCGCTCGGGGAGCTGTTTTTT
NA	TRBV5-1	TRBJ2-5	TRBD1	CASSLLDRGQGETQYF	TGCGCCAGCAGCTTGTTAGACAGGGGGCAAGGGGAGACCCAGTACTTC
once	TRBV3-1/TRBV3-2	TRBJ2-7	TRBD2	CASSQQGVAGVIEQYF	TGTGCCAGCAGCCAACAAGGGGTAGCGGGGGTTATAGAGCAGTACTTC
NA	TRBV18	TRBJ2-2	TRBD1	CASSQTGSNTGELFF	TGTGCCAGCTCACAGACAGGGTCGAACACCGGGGAGCTGTTTTTT
NA	TRBV15	TRBJ2-3	TRBD2	CATSREVGRTSPTQYF	TGTGCCACCAGCAGAGAAGTCGGGAGGACCTCACCTACGCAGTATTTT
NA	TRBV5-1	TRBJ2-2	NA	CASSPQTSTNTGELFF	TGCGCCAGCAGCCCACAAACTAGCACGAACACCGGGGAGCTGTTTTTT